This TCR beta chain is drawn from a study of response to subunit inactivated influenza vaccine. Overall study results and limits: T cells newly recruited by each seasonal influenza vaccination are few, the authors suggested.

This clonotype has only a few counts. Its antigen remains unknown. In TCRdb, the RT-PCR reads were re-called with MiXCR into one record per CDR3 protein. The sample has hundreds of thousands of distinct CDR3 sequences, 14% seen once; the top ten hold 6% to 9.5%. Trimming cost V 6 bases and J 0 bases, with 9 bases left between them. This CDR3 has 14 amino acids. Here the sequenced sample was PBMCs from blood, taken 14 to 15 days before vaccination. The genes are TRBV12-3 or TRBV12-4 and TRBJ1-3; D gene uncertain. The receptor comes from a man in his fifties who received an inactivated influenza vaccine. The chain's CDR3 is CASSQGRSGNTIYF. The CDR3 bases are TGTGCCAGCAGCCAAGGTCGCTCTGGAAACACCATATATTTT.